A single T cell receptor (beta chain) is shown here with its context. This sample was included in a study of shared T cell receptors in the human thymus. The assay was immunoSEQ multiplex PCR, and TCRdb's table has in-frame clones only and misses some. The sample comprises some 700,000 clones, 70% to 90% of which are singletons, and around 0.0094% rests with the top ten. From germline, CDR1 is SGHRS and CDR2 YFSETQ. The CDR3 is 14 amino acids. The V end lost 0 bases, the J end lost 0 bases, and 7 bases lay between the germline ends. These data were also reused for a study on human thymus T cells. That study reports: It looked as if thymic and blood repertoires used V and J genes in a biased way.

The source of this sequence is a girl under three years old with a congenital heart defect. Sequencing was done on a sample of thymocytes. The rearrangement uses TRBV5-1 and TRBJ2-7; D not certain. This CDR3 is CASSLAYLSYEQYF. CDR3 in DNA: TGCGCCAGCAGCTTGGCTTATCTCTCCTACGAGCAGTACTTC. The full variable domain, rest sourced from reference TRBV5-1 and TRBJ2-7, is KAGVTQTPRYLIKTRGQQVTLSCSPISGHRSVSWYQQTPGQGLQFLFEYFSETQRNKGNFPGRFSGRQFSNSRSEMNVSTLELGDSALYLCASSLAYLSYEQYFGPGTRLTVT.